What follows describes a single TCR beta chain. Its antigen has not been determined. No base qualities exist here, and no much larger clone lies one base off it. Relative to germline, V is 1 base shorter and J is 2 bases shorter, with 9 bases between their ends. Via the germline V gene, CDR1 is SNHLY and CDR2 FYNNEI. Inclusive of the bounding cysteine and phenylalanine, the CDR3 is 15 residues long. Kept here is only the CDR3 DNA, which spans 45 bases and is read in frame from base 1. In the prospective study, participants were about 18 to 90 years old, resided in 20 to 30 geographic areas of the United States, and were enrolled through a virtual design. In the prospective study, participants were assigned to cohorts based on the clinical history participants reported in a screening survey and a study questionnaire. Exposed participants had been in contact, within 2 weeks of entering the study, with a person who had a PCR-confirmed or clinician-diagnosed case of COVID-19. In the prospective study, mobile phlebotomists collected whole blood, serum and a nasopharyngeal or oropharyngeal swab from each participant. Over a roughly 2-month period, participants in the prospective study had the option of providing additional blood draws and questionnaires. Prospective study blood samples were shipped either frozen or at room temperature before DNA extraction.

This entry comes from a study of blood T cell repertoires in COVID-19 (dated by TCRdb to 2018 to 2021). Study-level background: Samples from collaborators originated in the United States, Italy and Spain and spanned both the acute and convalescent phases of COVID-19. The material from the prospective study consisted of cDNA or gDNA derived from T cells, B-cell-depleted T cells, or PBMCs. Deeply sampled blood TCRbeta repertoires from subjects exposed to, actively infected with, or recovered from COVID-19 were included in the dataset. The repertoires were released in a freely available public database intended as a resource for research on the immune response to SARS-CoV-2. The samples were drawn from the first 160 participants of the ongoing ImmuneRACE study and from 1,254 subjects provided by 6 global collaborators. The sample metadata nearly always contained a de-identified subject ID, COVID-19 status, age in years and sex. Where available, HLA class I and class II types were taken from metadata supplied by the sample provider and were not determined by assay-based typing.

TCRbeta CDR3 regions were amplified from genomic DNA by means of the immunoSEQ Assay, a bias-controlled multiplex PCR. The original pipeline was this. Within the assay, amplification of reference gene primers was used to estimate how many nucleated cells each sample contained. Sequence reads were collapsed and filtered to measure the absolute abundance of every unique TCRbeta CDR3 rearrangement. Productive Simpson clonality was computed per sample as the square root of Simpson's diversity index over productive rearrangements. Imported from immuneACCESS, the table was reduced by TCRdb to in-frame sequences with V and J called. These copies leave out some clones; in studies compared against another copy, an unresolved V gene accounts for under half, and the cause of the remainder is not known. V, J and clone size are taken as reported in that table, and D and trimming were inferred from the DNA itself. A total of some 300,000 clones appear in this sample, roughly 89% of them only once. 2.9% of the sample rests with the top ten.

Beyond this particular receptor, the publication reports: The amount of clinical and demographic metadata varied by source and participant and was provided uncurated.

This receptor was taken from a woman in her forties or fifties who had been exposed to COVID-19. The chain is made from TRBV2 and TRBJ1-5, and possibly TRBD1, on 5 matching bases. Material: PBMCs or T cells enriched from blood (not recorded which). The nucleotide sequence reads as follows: TGTGCCAGCAGTGAAGATTTAGGGGGCAATCAGCCCCAGCATTTT. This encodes CASSEDLGGNQPQHF.